These T cell receptor beta chains were read from a single sample in a study of blood T cell repertoires in COVID-19. This table comes from immunoSEQ multiplex PCR, and its TCRdb copy is limited to in-frame clones, with some not included. The top ten clones hold more than 9% of a sample with 200,000 to 250,000 clones, 80% to 90% of them seen once. The specimen sequenced was peripheral blood. These receptors originate from a man in his fifties or sixties with active or convalescent COVID-19. Both conserved end residues are part of each CDR3. The D gene is left open where the match is weak. Size is stated for part of the rows, as once, few or many counts, or as a class when the clone is expanded.

v_gene	j_gene	d_gene	abundance	CDR3nt	CDR3aa
TRBV5-1	TRBJ2-5	TRBD2	-	TGCGCCAGCAGCTTGGGGGTAGCGGGGTCTGGCCAAGAGACCCAGTACTTC	CASSLGVAGSGQETQYF
TRBV7-2	TRBJ1-6	-	-	TGTGCCAGCAGCTTAAGGACAGCCTATAATTCACCCCTCCACTTT	CASSLRTAYNSPLHF
TRBV4-2	TRBJ2-3	-	-	TGTGCCAGCAGCCAAGGGGCCAGCACAGATACGCAGTATTTT	CASSQGASTDTQYF
TRBV6-6	TRBJ2-5	TRBD2	-	TGTGCCAGCAGTTACACTGCTAGCGGGGAGGAGACCCAGTACTTC	CASSYTASGEETQYF
TRBV5-8	TRBJ1-1	TRBD1	-	TGTGCCAGCAGCCCTACCGACAGGGTAAGCAAAGCTTTCTTT	CASSPTDRVSKAFF
TRBV4-3	TRBJ1-4	-	once	TGCGCCAGCAGCCAAGGACAGGTTAATGAAAAACTGTTTTTT	CASSQGQVNEKLFF
TRBV15	TRBJ2-3	TRBD2	-	TGTGCCACCAGCAGAGATGCTAGCGGGGGGGCAGATACGCAGTATTTT	CATSRDASGGADTQYF
TRBV18	TRBJ1-4	-	-	TGTGCCAGCTCACCTATGACAGGACTTACTAATGAAAAACTGTTTTTT	CASSPMTGLTNEKLFF
TRBV2	TRBJ2-7	TRBD2	few	TGTGCCAGCAGTGCGGAGGGAGGGAATATCCACGAGCAGTACTTC	CASSAEGGNIHEQYF
TRBV20-1	TRBJ2-5	-	-	TGCAGTGCTAGAGATAAAGAGACCCAGTACTTC	CSARDKETQYF
TRBV5-8	TRBJ2-3	-	once	TGTGCCAGCAGCCAACGACGGGGGTCCTTTACAGATACGCAGTATTTT	CASSQRRGSFTDTQYF
TRBV4-1	TRBJ2-1	-	-	TGCGCCAGCAGCCAAGTTTTGGCAGGCAACAATGAGCAGTTCTTC	CASSQVLAGNNEQFF
TRBV28	TRBJ1-2	TRBD1	few	TGTGCCAGCAGTTCACCGACAGGGGGCGGGTTTGGCTACACCTTC	CASSSPTGGGFGYTF
TRBV6-4	TRBJ2-2	-	few	TGTGCCAGCAGTGACGAGACTACTACCGGGGAGCTGTTTTTT	CASSDETTTGELFF
TRBV7-9	TRBJ2-5	-	-	TGTGCCAGCAGCTTAGCGCTGGACACCAAAGAGACCCAGTACTTC	CASSLALDTKETQYF
TRBV19	TRBJ1-2	-	-	TGTGCCAGTAGTATCCAGGGGTACGGCTATGGCTACACCTTC	CASSIQGYGYGYTF
TRBV6-1	TRBJ1-2	-	-	TGTGCCAGCAGTGAATTCCGGGGGTCCTATGGCTACACCTTC	CASSEFRGSYGYTF
TRBV4-3	TRBJ1-2	-	-	TGCGCCAGCAGCCCTTCCAGGGAGGGCTATGGCTACACCTTC	CASSPSREGYGYTF
TRBV3-1/TRBV3-2	TRBJ2-4	TRBD2	-	TGTGCCAGCAGCCTCACTAGCGGGAAAAACATTCAGTACTTC	CASSLTSGKNIQYF
TRBV7-4	TRBJ1-4	-	-	TGTGCCAGCAGCGGAAAAACAGGGTCGACTAATGAAAAACTGTTTTTT	CASSGKTGSTNEKLFF
TRBV5-1	TRBJ2-1	TRBD1	-	TGCGCCAGCACCCCATACCGGGACAGGGGCAGTGAGCAGTTCTTC	CASTPYRDRGSEQFF
TRBV2	TRBJ2-1	-	once	TGTGCCAGCAGTGGGAGGCCCAACCTAAATGAGCAGTTCTTC	CASSGRPNLNEQFF
TRBV27	TRBJ2-6	TRBD2	-	TGTGCCACCTCCATCCACGGGGGGAGGCGGGGGGGGGCCAACGTCCTGACTTTC	CATSIHGGRRGGANVLTF